The rows below give T cell receptor beta chains drawn from one sample of a study of CD8 T cells in ankylosing spondylitis. TCRdb reprocessed the 5' RACE reads with MiXCR, giving one entry per CDR3 protein. The table records about 440,000 distinct CDR3 sequences, more than 15% of them present only once. Material for sequencing was blood, either unsorted or a sorted T cell fraction (not recorded which). The receptor source for this set is a male donor with ankylosing spondylitis. Each CDR3 is given with its conserved first and last residue. The D gene is left open where the match is weak. Not every row has a clone size; where given, it reads once, few, many or a size class.

V gene	J gene	clone size	D gene	CDR3 DNA	CDR3 protein
TRBV10-3	TRBJ2-7	few	-	TGTGCCATCAGTAAGACAGTTTCCGAGCAGTACTTC	CAISKTVSEQYF
TRBV12-3/TRBV12-4	TRBJ2-1	-	TRBD2	TGTGCCAGCACCCGCGGGCTAGCGGGAGCTATTGAGCAGTTCTTC	CASTRGLAGAIEQFF
TRBV6-1	TRBJ1-1	-	TRBD1	TGTGCCAGCAGTGAACTTGGACAGGCCACTGAAGCTTTCTTT	CASSELGQATEAFF
TRBV29-1	TRBJ2-7	-	-	TGCAGCGTTGAAGTCATGGGGGCTCGACAAGCCGGGTCCTACGAGCAGTACTTC	CSVEVMGARQAGSYEQYF
TRBV7-2	TRBJ2-1	-	-	TGTGCCAGCAGCACCCGGTACAGCGAGCAGTTCTTC	CASSTRYSEQFF
TRBV12-3/TRBV12-4	TRBJ2-3	-	TRBD1	TGTGCCAGCAGGAAACAGGGGATGCTCACAGATACGCAGTATTTT	CASRKQGMLTDTQYF
TRBV7-9	TRBJ1-2	-	-	TGTGCCAGCAGCTCCACCGGGACCGCGATTAGTGGCTACACCTTC	CASSSTGTAISGYTF
TRBV4-2	TRBJ2-5	few	-	TGTGCCAGCAGCCAGGAGACCGGAGGGACCCAGTACTTC	CASSQETGGTQYF
TRBV7-9	TRBJ1-6	-	-	TGTGCCAGCAGCTTACAGAGCTCCTATAATTCACCCCTCCACTTT	CASSLQSSYNSPLHF
TRBV4-3	TRBJ2-2	-	TRBD2	TGCGCCAGCAGCCAAGAACGGGAGGTCGGCGGGGAGCTGTTTTTT	CASSQEREVGGELFF
TRBV7-2	TRBJ2-1	few	-	TGTGCCAGCAGCGACTTTGCAAATGAGCAGTTCTTC	CASSDFANEQFF
TRBV10-3	TRBJ1-1	many	-	TGTGCCATCAGGAGATTCGACGACAGCTCAAACACTGAAGCTTTCTTT	CAIRRFDDSSNTEAFF
TRBV27	TRBJ2-1	-	TRBD2	TGTGCCAGCAGTCGCAACTCGGGACTAGCGGGACGTGAGCAGTTCTTC	CASSRNSGLAGREQFF
TRBV4-3	TRBJ2-1	-	-	TGCGCCAGCAGCCTAAGCTTGGACGCCCTGTATGAGCAGTTCTTC	CASSLSLDALYEQFF
TRBV20-1	TRBJ1-4	-	-	TGCAGTGCTAGGGCCGGGCCCTTAAATGAAAAACTGTTTTTT	CSARAGPLNEKLFF
TRBV7-3	TRBJ2-1	-	-	TGTGCCAGCAGCCAAAGCGGGTCCTACAATGAGCAGTTCTTC	CASSQSGSYNEQFF
TRBV2	TRBJ2-5	-	-	TGTGCCAGCCCCCCGGGGGGCAAAGAGACCCAGTACTTC	CASPPGGKETQYF
TRBV2	TRBJ1-6	-	TRBD1	TGTGCCAGCATTTCGGACAGGGCTAATTCACCCCTCCACTTT	CASISDRANSPLHF
TRBV20-1	TRBJ2-7	few	-	TGCAGTGCTCGGGGGCCAGGGGGTATTTACGAGCAGTACTTC	CSARGPGGIYEQYF
TRBV12-3/TRBV12-4	TRBJ2-3	many	-	TGTGCCAGCTCCCAACGGGGGGATACGCAGTATTTT	CASSQRGDTQYF
TRBV6-1	TRBJ2-1	few	-	TGTGCCAGCAGTGGAAGCGGCCGAAACCACGGGTGGTTCTTC	CASSGSGRNHGWFF
TRBV5-1	TRBJ2-5	-	TRBD2	TGCGCCAGCAGCGTGGGACTAGCGGGAATCGAGACCCAGTACTTC	CASSVGLAGIETQYF
TRBV11-1	TRBJ2-3	-	-	TGTGCCAGCAGCGAGGGGAAGGGCGGGCACCGCACAGATACGCAGTATTTT	CASSEGKGGHRTDTQYF
TRBV20-1	TRBJ1-2	-	-	TGCAGTGCTAGAGATAGGAGGGCAGCAAAGGTAGAATATGGCTACACCTTC	CSARDRRAAKVEYGYTF
TRBV12-3/TRBV12-4	TRBJ2-3	many	-	TGTGCCAGCAGTTTACTGGGGATCACAGATACGCAGTATTTT	CASSLLGITDTQYF
TRBV29-1	TRBJ1-1	many	-	TGCAGCGCCCAGCAGGGAATGACTGAAGCTTTCTTT	CSAQQGMTEAFF
TRBV5-1	TRBJ2-3	many	TRBD2	TGCGCCAGCAGCTTCGGGGGGGCAGGAGAAGATACGCAGTATTTT	CASSFGGAGEDTQYF
TRBV18	TRBJ2-1	-	-	TGTGCCAGCTCCTCCTTTCAGAATGAGCAGTTCTTC	CASSSFQNEQFF
TRBV3-1	TRBJ1-1	few	TRBD1	TGTGCCAGCAGCCCTTGGACAGGGAGGGACACTGAAGCTTTCTTT	CASSPWTGRDTEAFF
TRBV4-1	TRBJ2-5	few	TRBD1	TGCGCCAGCAGCCGGGACAGGGGGTTCCAAGAGACCCAGTACTTC	CASSRDRGFQETQYF
TRBV29-1	TRBJ2-3	-	TRBD1	TGCAGCGTTGGGGGGACAGGAGTCCACACAGATACGCAGTATTTT	CSVGGTGVHTDTQYF